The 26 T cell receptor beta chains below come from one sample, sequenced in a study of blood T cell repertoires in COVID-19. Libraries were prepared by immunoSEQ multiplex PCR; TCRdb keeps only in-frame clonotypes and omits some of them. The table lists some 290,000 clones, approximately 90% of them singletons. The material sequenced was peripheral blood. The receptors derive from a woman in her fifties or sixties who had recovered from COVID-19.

CDR3 in amino acids: CASSLDGSSYEQYF. The CDR3 bases are TGTGCCAGCAGCTTAGATGGCAGCTCCTACGAGCAGTACTTC. The V call is TRBV7-8, the J call TRBJ2-7; D ambiguous. Germline V lookup: CDR1 SGHVS, CDR2 FQNEAQ. Trimming stripped 1 base from V and 0 bases from J, with 7 bases between. This CDR3 has 14 residues.

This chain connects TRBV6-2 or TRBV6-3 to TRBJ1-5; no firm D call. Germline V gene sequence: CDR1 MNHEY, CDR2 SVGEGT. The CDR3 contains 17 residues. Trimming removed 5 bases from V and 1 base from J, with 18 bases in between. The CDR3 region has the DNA TGTGCCAGCAGTCACACCCGGGGATCCTTAAGCAATCAGCCCCAGCATTTT. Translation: CASSHTRGSLSNQPQHF.

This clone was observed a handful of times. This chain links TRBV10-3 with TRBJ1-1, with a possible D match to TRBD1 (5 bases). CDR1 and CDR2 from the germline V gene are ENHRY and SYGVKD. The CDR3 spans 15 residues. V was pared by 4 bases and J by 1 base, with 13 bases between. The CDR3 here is CAISAIDSSNTEAFF. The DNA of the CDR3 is TGTGCCATCAGTGCGATCGACAGCTCGAACACTGAAGCTTTCTTT.

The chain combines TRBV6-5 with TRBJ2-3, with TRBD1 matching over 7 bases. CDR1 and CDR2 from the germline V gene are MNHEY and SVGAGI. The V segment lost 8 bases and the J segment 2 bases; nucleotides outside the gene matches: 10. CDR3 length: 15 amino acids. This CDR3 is CASSSQGQYTDTQYF. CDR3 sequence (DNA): TGTGCCAGCTCATCACAGGGACAGTACACAGATACGCAGTATTTT.

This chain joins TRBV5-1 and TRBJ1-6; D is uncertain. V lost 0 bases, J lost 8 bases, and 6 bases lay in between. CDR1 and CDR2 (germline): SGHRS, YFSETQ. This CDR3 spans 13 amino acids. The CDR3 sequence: CASSLDQDSPLHF. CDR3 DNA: TGCGCCAGCAGCTTGGACCAGGATTCACCCCTCCACTTT. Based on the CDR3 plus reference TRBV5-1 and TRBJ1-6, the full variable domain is KAGVTQTPRYLIKTRGQQVTLSCSPISGHRSVSWYQQTPGQGLQFLFEYFSETQRNKGNFPGRFSGRQFSNSRSEMNVSTLELGDSALYLCASSLDQDSPLHFGNGTRLTVT.

The CDR3 reads CASSFSGASYGYTF. The CDR3 region has the DNA TGTGCCAGCAGCTTCTCAGGGGCGAGCTATGGCTACACCTTC. The chain carries TRBV7-2 and TRBJ1-2; a weak D match, TRBD1 (6 bases). The CDR3 spans 14 residues. Germline loops: CDR1 SGHTA, CDR2 FQGNSA. The V end was cut by 3 bases, the J end by 4 bases, with 12 bases between.

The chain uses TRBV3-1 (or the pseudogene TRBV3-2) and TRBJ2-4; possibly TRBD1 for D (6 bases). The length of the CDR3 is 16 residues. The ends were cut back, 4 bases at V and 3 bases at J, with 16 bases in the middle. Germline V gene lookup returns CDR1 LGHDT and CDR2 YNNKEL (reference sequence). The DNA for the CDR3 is TGTGCCAGCAGCCGGAACAAAAGACAGGACAAAAACATTCAGTACTTC. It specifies CASSRNKRQDKNIQYF.

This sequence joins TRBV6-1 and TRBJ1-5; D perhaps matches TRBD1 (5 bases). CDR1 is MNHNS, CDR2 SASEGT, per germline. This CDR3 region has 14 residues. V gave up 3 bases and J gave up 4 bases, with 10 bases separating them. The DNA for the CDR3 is TGTGCCAGCAGTGAGTGGGGGGGAAATCAGCCCCAGCATTTT. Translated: CASSEWGGNQPQHF.

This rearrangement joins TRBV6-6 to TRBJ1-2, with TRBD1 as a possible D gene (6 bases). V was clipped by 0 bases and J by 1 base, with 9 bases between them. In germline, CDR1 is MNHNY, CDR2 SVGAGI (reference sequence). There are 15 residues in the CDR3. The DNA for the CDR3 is TGTGCCAGCAGTTACTCAGGACAGATTAACTATGGCTACACCTTC. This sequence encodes CASSYSGQINYGYTF.

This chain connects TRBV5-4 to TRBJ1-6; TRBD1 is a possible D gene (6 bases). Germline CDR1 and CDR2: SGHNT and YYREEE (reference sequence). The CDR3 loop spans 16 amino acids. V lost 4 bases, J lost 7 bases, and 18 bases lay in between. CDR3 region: CASSPRPGESNSPLHF. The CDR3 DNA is TGTGCCAGCAGCCCTCGTCCAGGGGAGTCGAATTCACCCCTCCACTTT. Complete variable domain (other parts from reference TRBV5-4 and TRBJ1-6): ETGVTQSPTHLIKTRGQQVTLRCSSQSGHNTVSWYQQALGQGPQFIFQYYREEENGRGNFPPRFSGLQFPNYSSELNVNALELDDSALYLCASSPRPGESNSPLHFGNGTRLTVT.

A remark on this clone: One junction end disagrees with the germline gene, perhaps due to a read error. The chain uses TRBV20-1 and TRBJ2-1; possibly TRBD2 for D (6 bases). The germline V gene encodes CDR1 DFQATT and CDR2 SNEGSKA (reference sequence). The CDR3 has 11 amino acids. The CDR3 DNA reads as TGCAGTGCTAGAGCCGGGAGACCCACGATCTTC. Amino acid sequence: CSARAGRPTIF.

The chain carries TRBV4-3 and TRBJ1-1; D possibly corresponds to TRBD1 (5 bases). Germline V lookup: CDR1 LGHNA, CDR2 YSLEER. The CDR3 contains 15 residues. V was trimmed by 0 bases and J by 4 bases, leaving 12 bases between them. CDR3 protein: CASSQDAQGLTEAFF. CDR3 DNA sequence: TGCGCCAGCAGCCAAGATGCCCAGGGACTCACTGAAGCTTTCTTT.

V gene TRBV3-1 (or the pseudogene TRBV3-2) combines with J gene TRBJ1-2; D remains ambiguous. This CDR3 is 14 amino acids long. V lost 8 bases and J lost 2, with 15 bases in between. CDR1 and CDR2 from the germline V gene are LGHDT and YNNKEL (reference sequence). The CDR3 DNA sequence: TGTGCCAGCGCTTTGGCCCCACACAACTATGGCTACACCTTC. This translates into CASALAPHNYGYTF.

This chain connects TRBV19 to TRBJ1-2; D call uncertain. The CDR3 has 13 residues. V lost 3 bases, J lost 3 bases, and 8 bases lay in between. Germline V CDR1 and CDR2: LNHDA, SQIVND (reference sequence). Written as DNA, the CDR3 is TGTGCCAGTAGTATGGGCAGTTACTATGGCTACACCTTC. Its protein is CASSMGSYYGYTF.

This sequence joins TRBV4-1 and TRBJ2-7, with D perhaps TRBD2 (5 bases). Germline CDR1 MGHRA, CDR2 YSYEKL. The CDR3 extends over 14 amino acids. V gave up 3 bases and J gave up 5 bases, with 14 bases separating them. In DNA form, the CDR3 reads TGCGCCAGCAGCCAGACTACCCAGATCCACGAGCAGTACTTC. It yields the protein CASSQTTQIHEQYF.

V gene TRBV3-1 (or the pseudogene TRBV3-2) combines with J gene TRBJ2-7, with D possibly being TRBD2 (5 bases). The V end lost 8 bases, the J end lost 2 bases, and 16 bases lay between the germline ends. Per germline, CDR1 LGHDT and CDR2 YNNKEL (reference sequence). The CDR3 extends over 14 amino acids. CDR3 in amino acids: CASHSWRTPYEQYF. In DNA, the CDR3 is TGTGCCAGCCATTCGTGGCGGACTCCCTACGAGCAGTACTTC.

CDR3 nucleotides: TGTGCCAGCAGCGCAGGTCTGGGGGGGCGGTCAGATACGCAGTATTTT. Translation gives CASSAGLGGRSDTQYF. This chain links TRBV13 with TRBJ2-3; a weak D match, TRBD2 (7 bases). V gave up 5 bases and J gave up 4 bases, with 19 bases separating them. CDR1 and CDR2 from the germline V gene are PRHDT and FYEKMQ (reference sequence). This CDR3 region has 16 residues. Full variable domain (missing parts from reference TRBV13 and TRBJ2-3): AAGVIQSPRHLIKEKRETATLKCYPIPRHDTVYWYQQGPGQDPQFLISFYEKMQSDKGSIPDRFSAQQFSDYHSELNMSSLELGDSALYFCASSAGLGGRSDTQYFGPGTRLTVL.

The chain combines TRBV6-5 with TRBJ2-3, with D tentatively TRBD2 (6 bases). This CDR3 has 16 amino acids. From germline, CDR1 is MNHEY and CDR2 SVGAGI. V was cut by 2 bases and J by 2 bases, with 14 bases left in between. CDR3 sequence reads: CASSYGSGGFTDTQYF. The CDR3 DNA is TGTGCCAGCAGTTACGGGTCCGGGGGATTCACAGATACGCAGTATTTT.

The CDR3 DNA follows: TGTGCCAGCAGCGGGAGACAGGGGGAGACCCAGTACTTC. This encodes CASSGRQGETQYF. V is TRBV9 and J is TRBJ2-5; TRBD1 matches at 8 bases. CDR1 is SGDLS, CDR2 YYNGEE, per germline. The CDR3 consists of 13 residues. V trimming: 3 bases; J trimming: 5 bases; junction bases outside the gene matches: 3.

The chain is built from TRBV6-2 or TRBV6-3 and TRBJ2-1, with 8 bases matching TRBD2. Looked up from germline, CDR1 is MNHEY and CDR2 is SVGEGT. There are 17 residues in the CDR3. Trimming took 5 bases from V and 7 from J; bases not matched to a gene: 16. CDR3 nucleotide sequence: TGTGCCAGCAGTCCCCCCCCAGCGGGGGTGGTTGGGAATGAGCAGTTCTTC. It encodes CASSPPPAGVVGNEQFF.

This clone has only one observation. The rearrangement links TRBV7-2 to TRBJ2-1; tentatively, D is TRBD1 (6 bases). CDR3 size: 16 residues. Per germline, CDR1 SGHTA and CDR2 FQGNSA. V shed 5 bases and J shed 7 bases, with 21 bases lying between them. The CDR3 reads CASSHEWRLGGNEQFF. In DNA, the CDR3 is TGTGCCAGCAGCCACGAATGGAGGTTAGGGGGTAATGAGCAGTTCTTC.

CDR3 in DNA: TGTGCCAGCTCACGTCAGGGTGGTGAAAAACTGTTTTTT. Translation gives CASSRQGGEKLFF. This chain joins TRBV18 and TRBJ1-4; possibly TRBD1 for D (5 bases). Trimming took 4 bases from V and 7 from J, leaving 10 bases between them. Germline V gene data show CDR1 as KGHSH and CDR2 as LQKENI. CDR3 length: 13 residues. Variable domain in full (rest from reference TRBV18 and TRBJ1-4): NAGVMQNPRHLVRRRGQEARLRCSPMKGHSHVYWYRQLPEEGLKFMVYLQKENIIDESGMPKERFSAEFPKEGPSILRIQQVVRGDSAAYFCASSRQGGEKLFFGSGTQLSVL.

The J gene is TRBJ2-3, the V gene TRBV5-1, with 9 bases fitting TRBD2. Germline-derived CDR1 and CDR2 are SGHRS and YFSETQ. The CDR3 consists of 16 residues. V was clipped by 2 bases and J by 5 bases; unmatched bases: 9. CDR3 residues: CASSLHSGGPEDTQYF. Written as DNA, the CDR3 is TGCGCCAGCAGCTTACATAGCGGGGGCCCGGAAGATACGCAGTATTTT.

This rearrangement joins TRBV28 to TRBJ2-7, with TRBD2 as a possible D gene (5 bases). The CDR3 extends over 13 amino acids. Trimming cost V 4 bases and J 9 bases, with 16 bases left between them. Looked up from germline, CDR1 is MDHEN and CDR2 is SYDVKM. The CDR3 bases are TGTGCCAGCAGTTCCCTAGGAGGCATCGGGCAGTACTTC. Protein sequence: CASSSLGGIGQYF. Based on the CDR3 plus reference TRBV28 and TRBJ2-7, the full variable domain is DVKVTQSSRYLVKRTGEKVFLECVQDMDHENMFWYRQDPGLGLRLIYFSYDVKMKEKGDIPEGYSVSREKKERFSLILESASTNQTSMYLCASSSLGGIGQYFGPGTRLTVT.

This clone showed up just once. This CDR3 is CASSYSAGEGTGELFF. The CDR3 DNA reads as TGTGCCAGCAGTTACTCGGCGGGAGAAGGGACCGGGGAGCTGTTTTTT. The gene calls are TRBV6-6 and TRBJ2-2, with 7 bases fitting TRBD2. J gave up 5 bases and V 0 bases, and 6 bases lay outside the gene matches. This CDR3 has 16 amino acids. In germline, CDR1 is MNHNY, CDR2 SVGAGI (reference sequence).

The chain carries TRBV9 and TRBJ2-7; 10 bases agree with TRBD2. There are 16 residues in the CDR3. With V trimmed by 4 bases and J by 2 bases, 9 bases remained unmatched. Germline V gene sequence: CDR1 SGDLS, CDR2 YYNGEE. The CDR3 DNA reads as TGTGCCAGCAGCTCCGGACTAGCGGCCCTCGCCTACGAGCAGTACTTC. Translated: CASSSGLAALAYEQYF.